Listed below are T cell receptor beta chains from one sample, sequenced in a study of CD8 T cells in Susac syndrome. TCRdb used MiXCR to reprocess the immunoSEQ multiplex PCR reads, holding one entry per CDR3 protein. The repertoire has roughly 190,000 distinct CDR3 sequences, 95% of them found once; the top ten carry roughly 0.15%. Sequences were obtained from CD8+ T cells from PBMCs. These receptors came from a human donor with Susac syndrome. Both conserved end residues are part of each CDR3. D genes are given only for firm matches. For some rows the clone size is stated as once, few or many, or as a class when expanded; others skip it.

clone_size	d_call	j_call	v_call	cdr3_aa	cdr3_nt
.	.	TRBJ1-2	TRBV28	CASSLFEEIYGYTF	TGTGCCAGCAGTTTATTTGAGGAAATCTATGGCTACACCTTC
.	TRBD1	TRBJ2-1	TRBV30	CAWTGATEQFF	TGTGCGTGGACAGGGGCCACTGAGCAGTTCTTC
.	TRBD1	TRBJ2-7	TRBV28	CASRTRTGSSYEQYF	TGTGCCAGCAGAACAAGGACAGGAAGCTCCTACGAGCAGTACTTC
.	TRBD2	TRBJ2-2	TRBV28	CASRSLAGGPRGTGELFF	TGTGCCAGCAGATCTCTTGCGGGGGGCCCGCGAGGCACCGGGGAGCTGTTTTTT
.	.	TRBJ2-1	TRBV11-2	CASSASYEQFF	TGTGCCAGCAGCGCTAGCTATGAGCAGTTCTTC
.	.	TRBJ2-3	TRBV28	CASSDSFTDTQYF	TGTGCCAGCTCGGACAGTTTCACAGATACGCAGTATTTT
once	.	TRBJ2-5	TRBV4-1	CASSQGHKETQYF	TGCGCCAGCAGCCAGGGGCACAAAGAGACCCAGTACTTC
.	.	TRBJ2-7	TRBV5-1	CASSSPSRVGGYEQYF	TGCGCCAGCAGCTCCCCCTCCCGCGTTGGGGGCTACGAGCAGTACTTC
few	TRBD2	TRBJ2-2	TRBV5-4	CASSSGLAGNTGELFF	TGTGCCAGCAGCTCCGGACTAGCGGGCAACACCGGGGAGCTGTTTTTT
.	.	TRBJ1-1	TRBV5-1	CASSLGAGQGNTEAFF	TGCGCCAGCAGCTTGGGCGCAGGTCAGGGTAACACTGAAGCTTTCTTT
once	TRBD1	TRBJ1-5	TRBV29-1	CSADRGYQPQHF	TGCAGCGCAGACAGGGGATATCAGCCCCAGCATTTT
.	.	TRBJ2-5	TRBV5-6	CASSLVHDPQGQYF	TGTGCCAGCAGCTTGGTCCATGACCCGCAGGGGCAGTACTTC
.	.	TRBJ2-3	TRBV7-9	CASSFIESDTQYF	TGTGCCAGCAGCTTTATTGAGTCAGATACGCAGTATTTT
.	TRBD1	TRBJ1-2	TRBV28	CASSSRYQGQGNGYTF	TGTGCCAGCAGTTCTCGATACCAAGGACAGGGGAATGGCTACACCTTC
.	.	TRBJ1-1	TRBV12-3/TRBV12-4	CASRSTGNTEAFF	TGTGCCAGCAGATCGACAGGGAACACTGAAGCTTTCTTT
.	TRBD2	TRBJ2-5	TRBV9	CASSVATGGQAKETQYF	TGTGCCAGCAGCGTAGCTACGGGGGGGCAGGCGAAAGAGACCCAGTACTTC
.	TRBD1	TRBJ1-5	TRBV19	CASSTGGNQPQHF	TGTGCCAGCAGCACAGGGGGCAATCAGCCCCAGCATTTT